The rows below give T cell receptor beta chains drawn from one sample of a study of cytomegalovirus exposure and HLA in healthy donors. Assay: immunoSEQ multiplex PCR; the TCRdb copy retains only in-frame clones and omits some. This table holds under 150,000 clones, around 90% found once. Sequencing was done on a sample of PBMCs. These receptor sequences come from a woman between 18 and 29 years old in good health and CMV-seronegative. Both conserved end residues are part of each CDR3. A D gene is named only where the DNA matches it firmly. Clone size is not always given. Where it is, it says once, few, many or a class for expanded clones.

D gene | clone size | J gene | V gene | CDR3 protein | CDR3 DNA
- | - | TRBJ2-5 | TRBV6-5 | CASSVGMETQYF | TGTGCCAGCAGTGTCGGGATGGAGACCCAGTACTTC
- | once | TRBJ2-5 | TRBV6-5 | CASSYHRLSPRETQYF | TGTGCCAGCAGTTACCATAGACTGAGCCCCCGGGAGACCCAGTACTTC
- | - | TRBJ1-2 | TRBV4-3 | CASSQSGGPPGYGYTF | TGCGCCAGCAGCCAATCTGGAGGGCCCCCGGGCTATGGCTACACCTTC
TRBD1 | - | TRBJ2-7 | TRBV19 | CASSRDREGSYEQYF | TGTGCCAGTAGTAGAGACAGGGAAGGTTCCTACGAGCAGTACTTC
- | - | TRBJ2-5 | TRBV14 | CASSQVGVRQTQYF | TGTGCCAGCAGCCAAGTAGGGGTACGGCAGACCCAGTACTTC
TRBD1 | - | TRBJ2-7 | TRBV19 | CASSWTGAYEQYF | TGTGCCAGTAGTTGGACAGGGGCCTACGAGCAGTACTTC
- | once | TRBJ2-7 | TRBV11-3 | CASSGRDRLPYEQYF | TGTGCCAGCAGCGGGAGAGATAGACTGCCCTACGAGCAGTACTTC
TRBD2 | once | TRBJ2-1 | TRBV9 | CASSGLAGGYNEQFF | TGTGCCAGCAGCGGGTTAGCGGGAGGTTACAATGAGCAGTTCTTC
- | once | TRBJ2-7 | TRBV9 | CASSVRGELIYEQYF | TGTGCCAGCAGCGTACGTGGCGAACTAATCTACGAGCAGTACTTC
TRBD1 | - | TRBJ1-2 | TRBV9 | CASTLTGVSYGYTF | TGTGCCAGCACCCTAACAGGGGTCAGCTATGGCTACACCTTC
- | - | TRBJ2-5 | TRBV9 | CASSAGLAGAQETQYF | TGTGCCAGCAGCGCTGGGTTGGCGGGGGCACAAGAGACCCAGTACTTC
TRBD1 | - | TRBJ1-5 | TRBV7-9 | CASSYTVFSGTGDQPQHF | TGTGCCAGCAGCTATACCGTCTTCTCCGGGACAGGGGATCAGCCCCAGCATTTT
- | - | TRBJ1-2 | TRBV28 | CASSFISPTTGNEYYGYTF | TGTGCCAGCAGTTTTATTAGCCCTACTACAGGGAATGAATACTATGGCTACACCTTC
TRBD2 | - | TRBJ2-3 | TRBV2 | CASSLTSGGGYF | TGTGCCAGCAGTCTTACTAGCGGGGGAGGGTATTTT
TRBD2 | - | TRBJ2-1 | TRBV4-2 | CASSPGLAGGRNEQFF | TGTGCCAGCAGCCCCGGACTAGCGGGAGGGCGCAATGAGCAGTTCTTC
- | - | TRBJ1-2 | TRBV15 | CATSRLPGHTNYGYTF | TGTGCCACCAGCAGGTTACCGGGACACACCAACTATGGCTACACCTTC
TRBD1 | - | TRBJ1-5 | TRBV2 | CASSSDRGHAQPQHF | TGTGCCAGCAGTTCTGACAGGGGGCACGCTCAGCCCCAGCATTTT
- | - | TRBJ2-7 | TRBV7-8 | CASSLSPARSYEQYF | TGTGCCAGCAGCTTATCCCCCGCCCGGTCCTACGAGCAGTACTTC
- | - | TRBJ1-3 | TRBV7-6 | CASSADPGQSLSGNTIYF | TGTGCCAGCAGCGCTGACCCCGGACAGTCCCTCTCTGGAAACACCATATATTTT
TRBD2 | - | TRBJ2-3 | TRBV5-1 | CASRRTLAGGPSTDTQYF | TGCGCCAGCAGGCGGACCCTAGCGGGGGGTCCTAGCACAGATACGCAGTATTTT
- | - | TRBJ1-3 | TRBV13 | CASSLGRSPGGNTIYF | TGTGCCAGCAGCTTGGGCAGATCCCCTGGCGGAAACACCATATATTTT
- | - | TRBJ2-3 | TRBV28 | CASSFRLVRSDTQYF | TGTGCCAGCAGTTTCCGACTAGTCAGGTCCGATACGCAGTATTTT
TRBD2 | - | TRBJ2-3 | TRBV30 | CAWSLPTAGGRADTQYF | TGTGCCTGGAGTCTCCCCACCGCGGGAGGCAGGGCAGATACGCAGTATTTT
TRBD2 | once | TRBJ2-7 | TRBV28 | CASSLLLAGALEQYF | TGTGCCAGCAGTTTATTGCTAGCGGGAGCCCTCGAGCAGTACTTC
TRBD1 | - | TRBJ2-1 | TRBV5-8 | CASSSRTGDHEQFF | TGTGCCAGCAGCTCCCGGACAGGGGACCATGAGCAGTTCTTC
TRBD1 | - | TRBJ1-1 | TRBV28 | CASSLGQLEEAFF | TGTGCCAGCAGTTTGGGACAGTTGGAGGAAGCTTTCTTT
TRBD2 | - | TRBJ2-1 | TRBV29-1 | CSVGLAGNNEQFF | TGCAGCGTCGGACTAGCGGGAAACAATGAGCAGTTCTTC
TRBD1 | - | TRBJ1-1 | TRBV27 | CASSPQGAFTEAFF | TGTGCCAGCAGTCCTCAGGGGGCGTTCACTGAAGCTTTCTTT
- | - | TRBJ2-3 | TRBV27 | CASSSRRGRADTQYF | TGTGCCAGCTCCTCCAGGCGGGGAAGGGCAGATACGCAGTATTTT
TRBD1 | - | TRBJ2-1 | TRBV2 | CASNAQTGGTYNEQFF | TGTGCCAGCAACGCACAGACAGGGGGCACCTACAATGAGCAGTTCTTC
TRBD2 | - | TRBJ2-5 | TRBV5-1 | CASSLVGLAGGLRETQYF | TGCGCCAGCAGCTTGGTGGGACTAGCGGGGGGGCTACGGGAGACCCAGTACTTC
- | - | TRBJ1-3 | TRBV9 | CASSVAVRAGNTIYF | TGTGCCAGCAGCGTAGCTGTCAGGGCAGGAAACACCATATATTTT
- | - | TRBJ1-3 | TRBV5-1 | CASMAGPVANSGNTIYF | TGCGCCAGCATGGCGGGGCCAGTCGCCAACTCTGGAAACACCATATATTTT
TRBD1 | - | TRBJ2-7 | TRBV25-1 | CASSASIRTGTGVYEQYF | TGTGCCAGCAGTGCCTCCATCAGGACCGGGACAGGGGTTTACGAGCAGTACTTC
TRBD2 | once | TRBJ2-1 | TRBV7-3 | CASRQAGGSYNEQFF | TGTGCCAGCAGACAAGCGGGAGGGTCCTACAATGAGCAGTTCTTC
TRBD1 | - | TRBJ2-3 | TRBV5-1 | CASSFRFVRDRSPTSTDTQYF | TGCGCCAGCAGCTTTCGGTTCGTCCGGGACAGGAGTCCAACCAGCACAGATACGCAGTATTTT
- | - | TRBJ2-1 | TRBV6-5 | CASSLDPARNEQFF | TGTGCCAGCAGTTTAGACCCCGCGAGGAATGAGCAGTTCTTC
- | - | TRBJ2-2 | TRBV2 | CASSEPPGGYTGELFF | TGTGCCAGCAGTGAGCCACCCGGAGGGTACACCGGGGAGCTGTTTTTT
- | - | TRBJ2-7 | TRBV5-6 | CASSSGMYEQYF | TGTGCCAGCAGCTCAGGGATGTACGAGCAGTACTTC
- | - | TRBJ1-3 | TRBV6-5 | CASSPDRFSGNTIYF | TGTGCCAGCAGCCCCGACAGGTTCTCTGGAAACACCATATATTTT
TRBD1 | - | TRBJ1-3 | TRBV5-4 | CASSIRDRASLSGNTIYF | TGTGCCAGCAGCATCCGGGACAGGGCTTCCCTCTCTGGAAACACCATATATTTT
TRBD1 | - | TRBJ1-1 | TRBV6-1 | CASSQTGDAKTAFF | TGTGCCAGCAGCCAGACAGGGGACGCCAAGACGGCTTTCTTT
- | - | TRBJ1-2 | TRBV30 | CAWSRLDTNYGYTF | TGTGCCTGGAGTCGGTTGGACACCAACTATGGCTACACCTTC
- | - | TRBJ1-5 | TRBV2 | CASRWGDGNQPQHF | TGTGCCAGCAGGTGGGGGGACGGCAATCAGCCCCAGCATTTT
- | - | TRBJ1-1 | TRBV5-1 | CASSPRGGFGGEAFF | TGCGCCAGCAGCCCCCGGGGGGGGTTTGGCGGTGAAGCTTTCTTT
- | - | TRBJ1-1 | TRBV29-1 | CSVGGETEAFF | TGCAGCGTGGGGGGGGAGACTGAAGCTTTCTTT
TRBD2 | - | TRBJ2-1 | TRBV7-3 | CASSSRLAGIGEQFF | TGTGCCAGCAGCTCCCGACTAGCGGGGATCGGGGAGCAGTTCTTC
TRBD2 | - | TRBJ2-7 | TRBV5-4 | CASSLDTAGGDF | TGTGCCAGCAGCTTGGACACAGCCGGGGGGGACTTC
TRBD1 | - | TRBJ1-2 | TRBV19 | CASSTTDRGEGDYTF | TGTGCCAGTAGTACCACAGACAGGGGAGAGGGGGACTACACCTTC